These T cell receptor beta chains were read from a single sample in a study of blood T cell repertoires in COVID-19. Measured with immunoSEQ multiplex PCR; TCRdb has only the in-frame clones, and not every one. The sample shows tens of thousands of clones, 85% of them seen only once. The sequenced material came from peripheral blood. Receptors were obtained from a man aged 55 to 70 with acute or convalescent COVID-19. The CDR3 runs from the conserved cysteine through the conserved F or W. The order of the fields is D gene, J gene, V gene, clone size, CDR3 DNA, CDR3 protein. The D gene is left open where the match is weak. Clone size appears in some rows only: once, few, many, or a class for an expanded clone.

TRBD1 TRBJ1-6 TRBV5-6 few TGTGCCAGCAGCTCCGGACAGGGTGAAGAGTCACCCCTCCACTTT CASSSGQGEESPLHF
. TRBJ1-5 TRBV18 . TGTGCCAGCTCACCCGGACATTTCGACCAGCCCCAGCATTTT CASSPGHFDQPQHF
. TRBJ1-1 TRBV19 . TGTGCCAGTATGCTGGAGGAGAACACTGAAGCTTTCTTT CASMLEENTEAFF
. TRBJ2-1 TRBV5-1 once TGCGCCAGCAGCTTAAATTTGATAGCCAGGGGCAATGAGCAGTTCTTC CASSLNLIARGNEQFF
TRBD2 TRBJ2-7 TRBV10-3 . TGTGCCATCAGTGAGTCGGCTACTAGCGCCTCCTACGAGCAGTACTTC CAISESATSASYEQYF
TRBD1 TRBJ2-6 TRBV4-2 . TGTGCCAGCAGTCGTCGGGGACAGGGACCTAGTGGGGCCAACGTCCTGACTTTC CASSRRGQGPSGANVLTF
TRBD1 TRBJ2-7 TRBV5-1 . TGCGCCAGCAGCTTGGCCGGGACAGGCCCCTCCGAGCAGTACTTC CASSLAGTGPSEQYF
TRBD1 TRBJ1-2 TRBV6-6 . TGTGCCAGCAGTTACCGGGACAGCTATGGCTACACCTTC CASSYRDSYGYTF
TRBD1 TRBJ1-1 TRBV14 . TGTGCCAGCAGCCGGAACAGGGGGCCAAGTACGGACACTGAAGCTTTCTTT CASSRNRGPSTDTEAFF
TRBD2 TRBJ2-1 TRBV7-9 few TGTGCCAGCAGCTCCCAGAGGGGACTAGCGGGAGTCAATGAGCAGTTCTTC CASSSQRGLAGVNEQFF
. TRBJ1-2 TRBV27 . TGTGCCAGCAGTTTCTCCAGGAACTATGGCTACACCTTC CASSFSRNYGYTF
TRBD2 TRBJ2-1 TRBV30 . TGTGCCGGATTGCGTCGGACTAGCGTAGACAATGAGCAGTTCTTC CAGLRRTSVDNEQFF
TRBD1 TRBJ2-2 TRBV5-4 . TGTGCCAGCAGCTTTGACAGGGCTAACACCGGGGAGCTGTTTTTT CASSFDRANTGELFF
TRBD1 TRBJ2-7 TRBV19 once TGTGCCAGTAGTATAGATCTGAGGGGGCTCTACGAGCAGTACTTC CASSIDLRGLYEQYF
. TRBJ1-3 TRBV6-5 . TGTGCCAGCAGTTACTCGAGGCCGAGCTCTGGAAACACCATATATTTT CASSYSRPSSGNTIYF
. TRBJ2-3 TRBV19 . TGTGCCAGTAGTATCGGTCAGGGCAGCACAGATACGCAGTATTTT CASSIGQGSTDTQYF
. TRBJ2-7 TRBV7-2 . TGTGCCAGCAGCTTAGGTCGGACAGAAACCTACGAGCAGTACTTC CASSLGRTETYEQYF
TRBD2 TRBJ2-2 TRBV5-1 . TGCGCCAGCAGCTCCAGACTAGCTAACACCGGGGAGCTGTTTTTT CASSSRLANTGELFF
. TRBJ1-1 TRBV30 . TGTGCCTGGGATACAGGGAGGGACACTGAAGCTTTCTTT CAWDTGRDTEAFF